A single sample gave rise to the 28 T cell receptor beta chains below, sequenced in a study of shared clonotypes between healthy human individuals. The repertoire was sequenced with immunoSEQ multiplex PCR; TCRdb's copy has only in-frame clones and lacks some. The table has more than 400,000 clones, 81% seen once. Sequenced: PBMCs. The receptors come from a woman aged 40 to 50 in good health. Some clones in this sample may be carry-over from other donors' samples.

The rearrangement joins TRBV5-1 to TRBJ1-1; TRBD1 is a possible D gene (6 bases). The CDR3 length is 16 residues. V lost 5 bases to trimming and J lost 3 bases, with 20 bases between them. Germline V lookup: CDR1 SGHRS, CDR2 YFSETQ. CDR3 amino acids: CASRKQTGFADTEAFF. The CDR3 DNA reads TGCGCCAGCAGAAAACAAACAGGGTTCGCGGACACTGAAGCTTTCTTT.

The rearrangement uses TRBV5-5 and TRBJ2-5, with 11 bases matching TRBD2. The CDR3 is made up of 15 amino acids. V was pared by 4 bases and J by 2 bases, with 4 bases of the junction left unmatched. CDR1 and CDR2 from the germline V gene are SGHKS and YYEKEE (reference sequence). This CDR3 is CASSPGLAEQETQYF. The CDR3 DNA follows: TGTGCCAGCAGCCCGGGACTAGCGGAACAAGAGACCCAGTACTTC.

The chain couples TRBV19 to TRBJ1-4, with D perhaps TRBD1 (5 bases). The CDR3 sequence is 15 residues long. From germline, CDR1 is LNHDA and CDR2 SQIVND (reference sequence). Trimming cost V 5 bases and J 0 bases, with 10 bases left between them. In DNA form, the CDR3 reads TGTGCCAGTAGTCGACAGACTGCAACTAATGAAAAACTGTTTTTT. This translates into CASSRQTATNEKLFF.

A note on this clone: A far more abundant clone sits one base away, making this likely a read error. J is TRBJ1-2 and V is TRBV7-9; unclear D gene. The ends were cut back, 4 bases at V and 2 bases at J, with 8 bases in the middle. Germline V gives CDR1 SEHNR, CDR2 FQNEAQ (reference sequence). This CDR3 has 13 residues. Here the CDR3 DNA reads TGTGCCAGCAGCTCCGTCAGCAACTATGGCTACACCTTC. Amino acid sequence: CASSSVSNYGYTF.

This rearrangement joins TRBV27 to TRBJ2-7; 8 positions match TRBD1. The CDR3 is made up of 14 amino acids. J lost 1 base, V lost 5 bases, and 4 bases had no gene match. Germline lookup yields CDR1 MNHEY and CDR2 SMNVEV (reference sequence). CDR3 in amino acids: CASSPWDRSYEQYF. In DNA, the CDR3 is TGTGCCAGCAGTCCGTGGGACAGGTCCTACGAGCAGTACTTC.

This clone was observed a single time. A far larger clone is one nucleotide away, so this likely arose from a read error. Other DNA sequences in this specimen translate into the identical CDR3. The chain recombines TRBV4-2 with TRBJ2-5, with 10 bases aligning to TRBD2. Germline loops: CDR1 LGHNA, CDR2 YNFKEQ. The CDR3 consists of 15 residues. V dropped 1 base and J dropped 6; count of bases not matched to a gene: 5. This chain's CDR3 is CASSQVLAGAKTQYF. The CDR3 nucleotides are TGTGCCAGCAGCCAAGTTCTAGCGGGGGCAAAGACCCAGTACTTC.

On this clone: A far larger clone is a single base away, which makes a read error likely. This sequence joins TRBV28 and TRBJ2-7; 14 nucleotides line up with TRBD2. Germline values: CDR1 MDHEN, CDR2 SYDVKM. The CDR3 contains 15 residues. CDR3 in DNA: TGTGCCACCATGGGGACTAGCGGGAGTCTCCACGAGCAGCACTTC. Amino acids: CATMGTSGSLHEQHF. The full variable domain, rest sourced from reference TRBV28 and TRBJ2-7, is DVKVTQSSRYLVKRTGEKVFLECVQDMDHENMFWYRQDPGLGLRLIYFSYDVKMKEKGDIPEGYSVSREKKERFSLILESASTNQTSMYLCATMGTSGSLHEQHFGPGTRLTVT.

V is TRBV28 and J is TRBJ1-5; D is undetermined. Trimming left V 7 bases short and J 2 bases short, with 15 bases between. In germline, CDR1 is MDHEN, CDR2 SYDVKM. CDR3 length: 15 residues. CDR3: CASTMEGGRNQPQHF. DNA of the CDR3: TGTGCCAGCACCATGGAAGGCGGACGCAATCAGCCCCAGCATTTT.

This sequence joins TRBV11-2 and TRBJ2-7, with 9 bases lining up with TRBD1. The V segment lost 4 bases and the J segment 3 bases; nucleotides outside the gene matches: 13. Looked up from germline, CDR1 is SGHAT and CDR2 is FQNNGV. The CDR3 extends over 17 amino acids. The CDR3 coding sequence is TGTGCCAGCAGCTCCAGGACAGGGGCCTCTGGTCGCTACGAGCAGTACTTC. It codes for CASSSRTGASGRYEQYF.

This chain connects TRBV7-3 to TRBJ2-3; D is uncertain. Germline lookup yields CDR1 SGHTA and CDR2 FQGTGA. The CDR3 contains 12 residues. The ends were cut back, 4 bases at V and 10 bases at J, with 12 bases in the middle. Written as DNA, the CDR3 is TGTGCCAGCAGCTCTCCACAAAGCCCGCAGTATTTT. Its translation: CASSSPQSPQYF. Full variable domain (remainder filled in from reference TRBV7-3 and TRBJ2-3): GAGVSQTPSNKVTEKGKYVELRCDPISGHTALYWYRQSLGQGPEFLIYFQGTGAADDSGLPNDRFFAVRPEGSVSTLKIQRTERGDSAVYLCASSSPQSPQYFGPGTRLTVL.

The CDR3 DNA reads TGTGCCAGCAGGGGACTGAACCCCACAGATACGCAGTATTTT. Amino acids: CASRGLNPTDTQYF. The chain has TRBV2 and TRBJ2-3; maybe TRBD2 (6 bases). The germline V gene has CDR1 SNHLY and CDR2 FYNNEI. The CDR3 covers 14 residues. Trimming took off 6 bases at V and 2 bases at J, with 12 bases between the two ends.

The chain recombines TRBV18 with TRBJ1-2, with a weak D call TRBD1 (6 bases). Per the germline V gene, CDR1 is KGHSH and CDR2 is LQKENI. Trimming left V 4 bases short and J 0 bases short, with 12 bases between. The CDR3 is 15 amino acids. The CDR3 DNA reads TGTGCCAGCTCACGCGGGGGCGACGCTAACTATGGCTACACCTTC. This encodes CASSRGGDANYGYTF.

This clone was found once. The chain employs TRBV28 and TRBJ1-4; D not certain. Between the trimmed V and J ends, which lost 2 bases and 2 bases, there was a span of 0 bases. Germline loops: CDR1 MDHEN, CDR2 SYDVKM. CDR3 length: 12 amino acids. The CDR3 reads CASSLTNEKLFF. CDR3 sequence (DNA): TGTGCCAGCAGTTTAACTAATGAAAAACTGTTTTTT. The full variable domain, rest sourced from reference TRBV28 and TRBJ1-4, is DVKVTQSSRYLVKRTGEKVFLECVQDMDHENMFWYRQDPGLGLRLIYFSYDVKMKEKGDIPEGYSVSREKKERFSLILESASTNQTSMYLCASSLTNEKLFFGSGTQLSVL.

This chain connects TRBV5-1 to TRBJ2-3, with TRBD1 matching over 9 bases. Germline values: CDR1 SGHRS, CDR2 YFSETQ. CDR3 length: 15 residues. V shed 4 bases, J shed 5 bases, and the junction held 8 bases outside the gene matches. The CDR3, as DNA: TGCGCCAGCAGCCTCACCGGGACAGGGAAAGATACGCAGTATTTT. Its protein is CASSLTGTGKDTQYF.

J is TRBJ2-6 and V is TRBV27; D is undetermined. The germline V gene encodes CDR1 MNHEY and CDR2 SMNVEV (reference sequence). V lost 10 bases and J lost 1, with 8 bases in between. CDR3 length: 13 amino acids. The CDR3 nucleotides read TGTGCCACCGCCCGATCTGGGGCCAACGTCCTGACTTTC. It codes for CATARSGANVLTF.

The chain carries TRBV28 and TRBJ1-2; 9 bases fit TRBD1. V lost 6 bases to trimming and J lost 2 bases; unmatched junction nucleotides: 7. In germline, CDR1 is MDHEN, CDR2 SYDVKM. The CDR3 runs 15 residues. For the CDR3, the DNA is TGTGCCAGCAGCCAAACCGGGACAGGGAACTATGGCTACACCTTC. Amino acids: CASSQTGTGNYGYTF.

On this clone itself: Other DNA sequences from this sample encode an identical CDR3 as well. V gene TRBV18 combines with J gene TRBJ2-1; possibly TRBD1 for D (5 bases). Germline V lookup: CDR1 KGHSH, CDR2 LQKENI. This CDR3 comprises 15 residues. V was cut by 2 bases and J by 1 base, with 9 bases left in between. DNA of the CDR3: TGTGCCAGCTCACCAGGCCAGGGTTCCTACAATGAGCAGTTCTTC. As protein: CASSPGQGSYNEQFF.

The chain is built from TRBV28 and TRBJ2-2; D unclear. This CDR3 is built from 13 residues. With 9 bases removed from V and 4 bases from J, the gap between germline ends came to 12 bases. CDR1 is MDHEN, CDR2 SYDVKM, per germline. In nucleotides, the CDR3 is TGTGCCAGTAAGGACGGTGCCACCGGGGAGCTGTTTTTT. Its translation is CASKDGATGELFF.

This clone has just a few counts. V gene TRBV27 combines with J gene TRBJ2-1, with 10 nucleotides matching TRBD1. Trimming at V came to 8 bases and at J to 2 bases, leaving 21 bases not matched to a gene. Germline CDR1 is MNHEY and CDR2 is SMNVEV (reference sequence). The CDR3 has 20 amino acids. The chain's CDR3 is CASSRTGTGEIRSTYNEQFF. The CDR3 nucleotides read TGTGCCAGCTCCCGAACCGGGACAGGGGAGATTAGATCGACCTACAATGAGCAGTTCTTC.

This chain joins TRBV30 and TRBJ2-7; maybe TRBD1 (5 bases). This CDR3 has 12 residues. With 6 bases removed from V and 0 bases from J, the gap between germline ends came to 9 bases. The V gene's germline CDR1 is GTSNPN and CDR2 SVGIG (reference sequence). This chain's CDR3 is CACRQSSYEQYF. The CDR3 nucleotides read TGTGCCTGCCGACAGAGCTCCTACGAGCAGTACTTC.

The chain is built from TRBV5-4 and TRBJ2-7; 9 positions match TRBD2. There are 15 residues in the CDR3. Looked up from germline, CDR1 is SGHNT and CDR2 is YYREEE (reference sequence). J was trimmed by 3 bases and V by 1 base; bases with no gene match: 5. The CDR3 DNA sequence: TGTGCCAGCAGCTTGTCGGCGGGAGGGCACTACGAGCAGTACTTC. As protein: CASSLSAGGHYEQYF. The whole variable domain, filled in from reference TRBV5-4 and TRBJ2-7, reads ETGVTQSPTHLIKTRGQQVTLRCSSQSGHNTVSWYQQALGQGPQFIFQYYREEENGRGNFPPRFSGLQFPNYSSELNVNALELDDSALYLCASSLSAGGHYEQYFGPGTRLTVT.

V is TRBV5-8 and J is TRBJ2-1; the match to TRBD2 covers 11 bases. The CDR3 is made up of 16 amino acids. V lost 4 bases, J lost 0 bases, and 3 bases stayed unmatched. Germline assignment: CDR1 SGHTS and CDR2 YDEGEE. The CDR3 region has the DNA TGTGCCAGCAGCCGGGGACTAGCGGCCTCCTACAATGAGCAGTTCTTC. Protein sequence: CASSRGLAASYNEQFF.

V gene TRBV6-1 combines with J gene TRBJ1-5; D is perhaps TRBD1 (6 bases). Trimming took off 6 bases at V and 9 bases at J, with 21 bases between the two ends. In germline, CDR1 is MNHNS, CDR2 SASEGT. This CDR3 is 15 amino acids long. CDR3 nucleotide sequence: TGTGCCAGCAGGCCCACAGGGTTTGATAGTTCGCCCCAGCATTTT. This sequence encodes CASRPTGFDSSPQHF.

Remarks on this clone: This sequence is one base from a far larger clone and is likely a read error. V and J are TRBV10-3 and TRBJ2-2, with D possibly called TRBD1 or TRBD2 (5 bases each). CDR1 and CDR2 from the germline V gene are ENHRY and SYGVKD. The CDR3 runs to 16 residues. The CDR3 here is CAISESGTTNIGELFF. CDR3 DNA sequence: TGTGCCATCAGTGAGTCGGGGACCACGAACATCGGGGAGCTGTTTTTT.

The DNA for the CDR3 is TGTGCCAGCAAGGGGCAGGGGGCGGGAAACACCATATATTTT. It encodes CASKGQGAGNTIYF. V is TRBV28 and J is TRBJ1-3, with 8 bases lining up with TRBD1. V lost 7 bases and J lost 4; bases outside the gene matches: 6. The CDR3 consists of 14 residues. The germline V gene encodes CDR1 MDHEN and CDR2 SYDVKM.

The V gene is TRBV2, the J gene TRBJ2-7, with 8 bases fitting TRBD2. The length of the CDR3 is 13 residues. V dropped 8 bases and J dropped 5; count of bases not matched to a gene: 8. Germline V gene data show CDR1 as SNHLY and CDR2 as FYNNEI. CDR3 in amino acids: CASVAGTVNEQYF. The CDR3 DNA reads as TGTGCCAGCGTAGCGGGGACGGTCAACGAGCAGTACTTC.

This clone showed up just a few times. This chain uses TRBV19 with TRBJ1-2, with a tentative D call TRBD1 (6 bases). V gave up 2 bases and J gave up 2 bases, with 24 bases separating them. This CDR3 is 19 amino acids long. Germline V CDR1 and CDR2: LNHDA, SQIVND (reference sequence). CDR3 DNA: TGTGCCAGTAGTATAACGGCAGGGGATAAGAGAGGCGGAAACTATGGCTACACCTTC. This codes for CASSITAGDKRGGNYGYTF. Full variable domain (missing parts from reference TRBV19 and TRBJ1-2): DGGITQSPKYLFRKEGQNVTLSCEQNLNHDAMYWYRQDPGQGLRLIYYSQIVNDFQKGDIAEGYSVSREKKESFPLTVTSAQKNPTAFYLCASSITAGDKRGGNYGYTFGSGTRLTVV.

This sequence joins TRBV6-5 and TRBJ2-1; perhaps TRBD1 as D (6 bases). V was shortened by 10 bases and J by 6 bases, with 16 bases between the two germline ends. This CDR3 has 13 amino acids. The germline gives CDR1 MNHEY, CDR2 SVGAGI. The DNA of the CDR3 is TGTGCCACCAGGGGTGATGGGGGCAATGAGCAGTTCTTC. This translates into CATRGDGGNEQFF.